This T cell receptor beta chain is drawn from a study of CD8 T cells in Susac syndrome (dated by TCRdb to about 2019). Turning to the overall study: Of the Susac syndrome patients who were sequenced, eight or nine were in clinical remission while more than five had clinically active disease. The study used repertoire sequencing to test whether antigen drove CD8+ T cell activation and differentiation in Susac syndrome. At the time of blood withdrawal, Susac syndrome patients were either therapy-naive, taking corticosteroids (with some also receiving IVIg), or on IVIg alone.

On this clonotype itself: This receptor's antigen is unknown. No per-base quality is available; no much larger clone lies one base away.

RNA was extracted using the RNeasy kit, and about 0.45 to 1 ug of the RNA was reverse transcribed with random hexamers. The immunoSEQ multiplex PCR assay, covering 54 Vbeta and 13 Jbeta segments, was used to amplify TCR beta CDR3 regions. To correct PCR amplification bias, a synthetic template baseline was used for both primer optimization and computational correction. Under the source paper's analysis protocol: Only productive sequences were kept, with reads annotated to V, D and J genes according to IMGT and analyzed in immunoSEQ Analyzer. Clonality was calculated as one minus the Shannon entropy normalized by log2 of the number of productive unique sequences. For each patient and control, public and private clones were evaluated among the 100 most prevalent clones. A clone was defined as Susac-specific if it was absent from the healthy and MS cohorts, from about a thousand published viral clones and from other ImmuneACCESS disease sequences. TCRdb handled the public reads itself, with Q25 trimming in fastp and clone calling in MiXCR, and kept productive beta chains. CDR3 protein duplicates are merged, each entry listing the most common genes and DNA. The V and J calls and clone size are TCRdb's, not the authors'. For this sample the table gives tens of thousands of distinct CDR3 sequences, of which about 93% were detected only once. Jointly, the top ten make up about 0.28% of the sample.

CDR1 and CDR2 are drawn from the germline V gene: KGHSH, LQKENI. Trimming removed 3 bases from V and 10 bases from J; the gene matches leave 11 bases unexplained. The CDR3 starts with the cysteine, ends with the phenylalanine, and has 15 residues. CDR3 DNA is the only sequence kept; it has 45 bases, read in frame from the first base. Beyond this particular receptor, the publication reports: No clonal expansion was detected in the CD4+ T cell repertoire of Susac syndrome patients. The number of individuals in the TCR sequencing and HLA analysis was recognized as being relatively small.

Peripheral blood CD8+ and CD4+ T cells from healthy donors, Susac syndrome patients and multiple sclerosis patients were profiled using high-throughput TCR beta sequencing. The Susac syndrome patients fulfilled recently defined diagnostic criteria for definite or probable disease. Bulk CD8+ and CD4+ T cells were purified by magnetic negative isolation, whereas CD8+ TEMRA cells were enriched by FACS. Blood was drawn into EDTA tubes, processed within 24 hours, and PBMCs were isolated by density gradient centrifugation. PBMCs intended for TCR sequencing were frozen in liquid nitrogen and were later thawed in a 37 degrees C water bath. Purity of sorted or isolated CD4+, CD8+ and CD8+ TEMRA cells was at least 90%.

The chain uses TRBV18 and TRBJ1-2, with 10 bases matching TRBD1. The TCR sequence derives from a human donor with Susac syndrome. Sequenced input: CD4+ T cells from PBMCs. Read as DNA, the sequence is TGTGCCAGCTCACCGGAGACAGGGGGCGCCGGCTTCTACACCTTC. This is translated as CASSPETGGAGFYTF.